A single sample gave rise to the 3 T cell receptor beta chains below, sequenced in a study of T cells after yellow fever vaccination. TCRdb reanalysed the 5' RACE reads using MiXCR and keeps one entry per CDR3 protein. The sample contains approximately 550,000 distinct CDR3 sequences, roughly 14% of which appear only once. Sequenced here: PBMCs, sampled on the day of the yellow fever booster vaccination. The source of these receptors is a man younger than 40 who received the YFV17D yellow fever vaccine.

The chain couples TRBV30 to TRBJ2-1, with TRBD2 identical over 8 bases. The V and J ends lost 5 bases and 9 bases, in that order; junction bases with no gene match: 6. Germline V CDR1 and CDR2: GTSNPN, SVGIG (reference sequence). The CDR3 contains 12 residues. The CDR3 sequence: CAWGNSGAEQFF. The DNA for the CDR3 is TGTGCCTGGGGAAATAGCGGGGCTGAGCAGTTCTTC.

The J gene is TRBJ2-3, the V gene TRBV5-1; D not resolved. V was trimmed by 1 base and J by 3 bases, leaving 12 bases between them. The CDR3 runs 15 residues. Germline loops: CDR1 SGHRS, CDR2 YFSETQ. The CDR3 coding sequence is TGCGCCAGCAGCTTGTACGGAGATTGGACAGATACGCAGTATTTT. Translation gives CASSLYGDWTDTQYF.

This clonotype was seen at least ten times. The chain is built from TRBV9 and TRBJ1-2, with D perhaps matching TRBD1 (5 bases). This CDR3 has 14 amino acids. CDR1 is SGDLS, CDR2 YYNGEE, per germline. With 0 bases removed from V and 6 bases from J, the gap between germline ends came to 12 bases. Here the CDR3 reads CASSVGGLGDGYTF. The DNA of the CDR3 is TGTGCCAGCAGCGTAGGGGGATTGGGGGATGGCTACACCTTC.